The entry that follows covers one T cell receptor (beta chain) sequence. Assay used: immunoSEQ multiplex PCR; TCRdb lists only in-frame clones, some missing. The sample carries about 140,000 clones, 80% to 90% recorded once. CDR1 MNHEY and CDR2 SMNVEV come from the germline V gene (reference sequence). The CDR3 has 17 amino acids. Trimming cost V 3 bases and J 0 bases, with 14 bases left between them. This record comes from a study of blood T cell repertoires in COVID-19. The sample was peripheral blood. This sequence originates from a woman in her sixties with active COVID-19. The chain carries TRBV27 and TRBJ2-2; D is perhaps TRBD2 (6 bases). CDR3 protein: CASSFLGGVTNTGELFF. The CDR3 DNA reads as TGTGCCAGCAGTTTCCTCGGAGGGGTCACGAACACCGGGGAGCTGTTTTTT.